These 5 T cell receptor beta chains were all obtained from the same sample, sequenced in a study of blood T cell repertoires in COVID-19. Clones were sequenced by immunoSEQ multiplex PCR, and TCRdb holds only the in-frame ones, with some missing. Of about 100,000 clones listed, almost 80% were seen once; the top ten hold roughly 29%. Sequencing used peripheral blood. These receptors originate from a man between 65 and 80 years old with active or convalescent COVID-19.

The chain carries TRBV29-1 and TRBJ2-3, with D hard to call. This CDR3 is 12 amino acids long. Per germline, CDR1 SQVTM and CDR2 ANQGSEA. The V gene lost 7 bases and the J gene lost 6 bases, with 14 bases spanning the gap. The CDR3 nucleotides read TGCAGCGCGCCCTCACCCGGGGATACGCAGTATTTT. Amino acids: CSAPSPGDTQYF.

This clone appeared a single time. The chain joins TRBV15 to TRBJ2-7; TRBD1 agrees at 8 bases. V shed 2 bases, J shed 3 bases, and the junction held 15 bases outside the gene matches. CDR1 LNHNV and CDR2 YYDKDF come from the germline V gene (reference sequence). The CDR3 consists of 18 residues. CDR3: CATSRRQGSGSFVYEQYF. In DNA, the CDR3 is TGTGCCACCAGCAGAAGACAGGGGTCAGGGTCCTTCGTCTACGAGCAGTACTTC. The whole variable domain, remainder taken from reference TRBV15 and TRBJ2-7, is DAMVIQNPRYQVTQFGKPVTLSCSQTLNHNVMYWYQQKSSQAPKLLFHYYDKDFNNEADTPDNFQSRRPNTSFCFLDIRSPGLGDTAMYLCATSRRQGSGSFVYEQYFGPGTRLTVT.

CDR3 coding DNA: TGCGCCAGCACGGGGCAGGGGATGGACATTCAGTACTTC. Protein: CASTGQGMDIQYF. The rearrangement joins TRBV5-1 to TRBJ2-4, with TRBD1 as a possible D gene (6 bases). Trimming left V 6 bases short and J 8 bases short, with 15 bases between. Germline V gene lookup returns CDR1 SGHRS and CDR2 YFSETQ. This CDR3 is built from 13 residues.

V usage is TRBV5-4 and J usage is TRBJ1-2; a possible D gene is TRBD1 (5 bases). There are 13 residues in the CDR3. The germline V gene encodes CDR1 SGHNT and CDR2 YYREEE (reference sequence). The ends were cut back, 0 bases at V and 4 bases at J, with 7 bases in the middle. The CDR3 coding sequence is TGTGCCAGCAGCTTGGAGGGGTCCTATGGCTACACCTTC. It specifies CASSLEGSYGYTF.

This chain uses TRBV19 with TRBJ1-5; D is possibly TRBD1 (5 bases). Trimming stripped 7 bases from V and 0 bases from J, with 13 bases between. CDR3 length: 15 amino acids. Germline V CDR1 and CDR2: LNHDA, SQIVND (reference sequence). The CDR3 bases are TGTGCCAGTACGGGCCCAGGGAATAGCAATCAGCCCCAGCATTTT. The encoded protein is CASTGPGNSNQPQHF.